This T cell receptor beta chain was recorded in a study of T cell changes during pregnancy in multiple sclerosis. From germline, CDR1 is SGDLS and CDR2 YYNGEE. The germline V and J ends were trimmed by 1 base and 3 bases, with 16 bases remaining between them. This CDR3 has 16 amino acids. This table comes from immunoSEQ multiplex PCR, and its TCRdb copy is limited to in-frame clones, with some not included. The data contain roughly 80,000 clones, around 90% of them singletons. This TCR derives from a female donor with multiple sclerosis, enrolled in a pregnancy study. The source was peripheral blood, collected before pregnancy. The gene calls are TRBV9 and TRBJ1-2; unclear D gene. In DNA form, the CDR3 reads TGTGCCAGCAGCGTAAAGTCCAAAGCAGGCTACTATGGCTACACCTTC. This gives the protein CASSVKSKAGYYGYTF. Supplemented by reference TRBV9 and TRBJ1-2, the full variable domain reads DSGVTQTPKHLITATGQRVTLRCSPRSGDLSVYWYQQSLDQGLQFLIQYYNGEERAKGNILERFSAQQFPDLHSELNLSSLELGDSALYFCASSVKSKAGYYGYTFGSGTRLTVV.